This T cell receptor (beta chain) was recorded in a study of T cells in Graves' hyperthyroidism and ophthalmopathy. Trimming cost V 2 bases and J 10 bases, with 15 bases left between them. Germline lookup yields CDR1 SGHDT and CDR2 YYEEEE. This CDR3 comprises 14 residues. This clonotype was counted only a few times. RNA transcripts were the template for amplifying TCR beta CDR3 regions. First-round RT-PCR with HTBI primers amplified the TCR CDR3 region. MiXCR, run by TCRdb on the multiplex PCR reads, gives a single entry per CDR3 protein. Among a few hundred thousand distinct CDR3 sequences listed, 15% to 19% were seen once.

This TCR was recovered from a woman aged 25 to 39 with Graves' hyperthyroidism. V is TRBV5-6 and J is TRBJ1-4; a weak D match, TRBD1 (5 bases). Sequencing was carried out using blood. CDR3 in DNA: TGTGCCAGCAGCTTTGGGCCAGGGATCGGAAAACTGTTTTTT. Protein sequence: CASSFGPGIGKLFF.